One and the same sample provided the 21 T cell receptor beta chains below, sequenced in a study of OX40 agonist ivuxolimab in advanced cancers. Repertoires were generated with immunoSEQ multiplex PCR, while TCRdb's copy carries only in-frame clones and drops some. The sample lists 55,000 to 70,000 clones, about 92% occurring once. The material sequenced was CD4+ or CD8+ T cells sorted from blood, taken in a trial of the OX40 agonist ivuxolimab. The receptors come from an adult with an advanced solid tumor such as melanoma, head and neck, liver or kidney cancer.

This chain uses TRBV6-5 with TRBJ2-3; TRBD2 matches at 11 bases. The CDR3 has 15 amino acids. V dropped 6 bases and J dropped 5; count of bases not matched to a gene: 7. Germline-derived CDR1 and CDR2 are MNHEY and SVGAGI. The CDR3 DNA reads as TGTGCCAGCAGGAATAGCGGGGGGGCCGGAGATACGCAGTATTTT. Translated: CASRNSGGAGDTQYF.

This rearrangement joins TRBV5-1 to TRBJ1-2; possibly TRBD1 for D (6 bases). The CDR3 loop spans 12 amino acids. Germline CDR1 and CDR2: SGHRS and YFSETQ. Trimming removed 7 bases from V and 6 bases from J, with 13 bases in between. Here the CDR3 DNA reads TGCGCCAGCCGGGACAATTACCATGGCTACACCTTC. Its translation: CASRDNYHGYTF.

Worth noting for this clone: The germline gene is not matched at one end of the junction; a read error may be the cause. V and J are TRBV5-1 and TRBJ2-2; D unresolved. The CDR3 totals 14 residues. Germline-derived CDR1 and CDR2 are SGHRS and YFSETQ. CDR3 region: CAGRHNSNTGELFF. In nucleotides, the CDR3 is TGCGCCGGCAGGCATAACTCGAACACCGGGGAGCTGTTTTTT.

V gene TRBV7-2 combines with J gene TRBJ1-2; TRBD1 is a possible D gene (6 bases). The CDR3 contains 14 residues. The V gene lost 5 bases and the J gene lost 2 bases, with 12 bases spanning the gap. Per germline, CDR1 SGHTA and CDR2 FQGNSA. CDR3 sequence: CASSPGVANYGYTF. CDR3 in DNA: TGTGCCAGCAGCCCAGGGGTGGCGAACTATGGCTACACCTTC.

The genes are TRBV13 and TRBJ1-1; the D is unclear. Germline V gives CDR1 PRHDT, CDR2 FYEKMQ (reference sequence). The CDR3 is 14 residues long. V dropped 3 bases and J dropped 0 bases, with 8 bases sitting between them. CDR3 in amino acids: CASSFLRMNTEAFF. The CDR3 nucleotides are TGTGCCAGCAGCTTTTTGCGTATGAACACTGAAGCTTTCTTT.

This chain joins TRBV18 and TRBJ1-1, with TRBD1 identical over 7 bases. V lost 6 bases, J lost 2 bases, and 12 bases stayed unmatched. The CDR3 length is 16 residues. Per germline, CDR1 KGHSH and CDR2 LQKENI. The CDR3 loop reads CASSVIEGAGNTEAFF. The CDR3 nucleotides are TGTGCCAGCTCCGTTATAGAGGGGGCAGGAAACACTGAAGCTTTCTTT.

This chain links TRBV10-2 with TRBJ2-1, with TRBD1 matching over 8 bases. From germline, CDR1 is WSHSY and CDR2 SAAADI. The CDR3 contains 15 residues. V was pared by 6 bases and J by 1 base, with 5 bases of the junction left unmatched. The CDR3 nucleotides read TGCGCCAGCAGGGACGGACAGGGATCCTACAATGAGCAGTTCTTC. It specifies CASRDGQGSYNEQFF.

The chain couples TRBV12-1 to TRBJ1-6; the D segment call TRBD1 is taken from the table without a DNA check. TRBV12-1 corresponds to a pseudogene. The CDR3 length is 17 residues. CDR3: CASSPPDREVINSPLHF. DNA of the CDR3: TGTGCCAGCAGCCCCCCCGACAGGGAGGTAATCAATTCACCCCTCCACTTT.

The chain couples TRBV5-5 to TRBJ2-5; weak D call: TRBD2 (6 bases). The CDR3 covers 14 residues. The V gene lost 4 bases and the J gene lost 0 bases, with 10 bases spanning the gap. Germline CDR1 is SGHKS and CDR2 is YYEKEE (reference sequence). The CDR3 sequence is CASSGGNNQETQYF. For the CDR3, the DNA is TGTGCCAGCAGCGGCGGGAATAACCAAGAGACCCAGTACTTC.

This chain uses TRBV5-1 with TRBJ2-7; TRBD1 might be the D (6 bases). Trimming removed 4 bases from V and 2 bases from J, with 10 bases in between. Germline lookup yields CDR1 SGHRS and CDR2 YFSETQ. The CDR3 loop spans 13 amino acids. The CDR3 coding sequence is TGCGCCAGCAGCGCCCAGGGGACCTACGAGCAGTACTTC. Translating gives CASSAQGTYEQYF. The full variable domain, rest sourced from reference TRBV5-1 and TRBJ2-7, is KAGVTQTPRYLIKTRGQQVTLSCSPISGHRSVSWYQQTPGQGLQFLFEYFSETQRNKGNFPGRFSGRQFSNSRSEMNVSTLELGDSALYLCASSAQGTYEQYFGPGTRLTVT.

The gene calls are TRBV10-2 and TRBJ1-1; D unclear. Germline lookup yields CDR1 WSHSY and CDR2 SAAADI. CDR3 length: 12 residues. V was clipped by 8 bases and J by 0 bases, with 7 bases between them. The CDR3 reads CASRRVNTEAFF. The CDR3 DNA is TGCGCCAGCCGTAGGGTGAACACTGAAGCTTTCTTT.

The chain carries TRBV6-6 and TRBJ2-5, with 9 nucleotides matching TRBD1. The CDR3 loop spans 15 amino acids. CDR1 is MNHNY, CDR2 SVGAGI, per germline (reference sequence). The trim removed 4 bases at V and 2 bases at J, leaving 5 bases unmatched. This chain's CDR3 is CASSSSGTGQETQYF. CDR3 DNA: TGTGCCAGCAGTTCTTCCGGGACAGGGCAAGAGACCCAGTACTTC.

The rearrangement joins TRBV6-1 to TRBJ2-6; D remains unclear. In germline, CDR1 is MNHNS, CDR2 SASEGT. This CDR3 contains 15 residues. V was cut by 8 bases and J by 0 bases, with 11 bases left in between. CDR3 sequence reads: CASAQASSGANVLTF. CDR3 coding DNA: TGTGCCAGCGCGCAGGCATCCTCTGGGGCCAACGTCCTGACTTTC.

The chain joins TRBV30 to TRBJ1-2; 9 bases are a match to TRBD1. CDR3 length equals 13 residues. CDR1 GTSNPN and CDR2 SVGIG come from the germline V gene (reference sequence). V shed 0 bases, J shed 6 bases, and the junction held 2 bases outside the gene matches. CDR3 bases: TGTGCCTGGAGTGTCGGACAGGGGAATGGCTACACCTTC. Its translation: CAWSVGQGNGYTF.

This clone was seen a single time. This sequence joins TRBV28 and TRBJ1-4; 10 bases match TRBD1. Trimming removed 8 bases from V and 7 bases from J; junction bases left unmatched: 4. This CDR3 is 13 amino acids long. CDR1 MDHEN and CDR2 SYDVKM come from the germline V gene. The CDR3 reads CASRGTGAEKLFF. The CDR3 DNA reads TGTGCCAGCCGAGGGACAGGGGCTGAAAAACTGTTTTTT.

V and J are TRBV11-3 and TRBJ2-2; 8 bases are a match to TRBD1. V was clipped by 0 bases and J by 4 bases; unmatched bases: 10. Germline loops: CDR1 SGHNT, CDR2 YENEEA. The CDR3 spans 18 residues. CDR3 region: CASSLDQGDRGSTGELFF. The CDR3 DNA is TGTGCCAGCAGCTTAGATCAGGGTGACAGGGGATCCACCGGGGAGCTGTTTTTT. Combining the CDR3 with reference TRBV11-3 and TRBJ2-2 gives the whole variable domain EAGVVQSPRYKIIEKKQPVAFWCNPISGHNTLYWYLQNLGQGPELLIRYENEEAVDDSQLPKDRFSAERLKGVDSTLKIQPAELGDSAVYLCASSLDQGDRGSTGELFFGEGSRLTVL.

V is TRBV5-6 and J is TRBJ2-7; no definite D call. Germline V gives CDR1 SGHDT, CDR2 YYEEEE. V lost 3 bases and J 6 bases, leaving 13 bases between the germline ends. The length of the CDR3 is 13 residues. The CDR3 nucleotides are TGTGCCAGCAGCTCCCGGGTGGGTGCCGAGCAGTACTTC. Translating gives CASSSRVGAEQYF.

This chain uses TRBV5-4 with TRBJ2-5; 12 nucleotides align to TRBD2. Per the germline V gene, CDR1 is SGHNT and CDR2 is YYREEE (reference sequence). The CDR3 extends over 15 amino acids. V lost 3 bases, J lost 3 bases, and 3 bases stayed unmatched. Here the CDR3 DNA reads TGTGCCAGCAGCTCTTCTAGCGGGGGGGAAGAGACCCAGTACTTC. This codes for CASSSSSGGEETQYF.

V usage is TRBV19 and J usage is TRBJ2-7; TRBD2 aligns across 14 bases. The CDR3 is 15 residues long. Per the germline V gene, CDR1 is LNHDA and CDR2 is SQIVND (reference sequence). The ends lost 3 bases at V and 8 bases at J; junction bases unmatched: 6. CDR3 DNA: TGTGCCAGTAGTATCGGCGGACTAGCGGGGGGACAGCAGTACTTC. As protein: CASSIGGLAGGQQYF. Together with reference TRBV19 and TRBJ2-7, the CDR3 gives the full variable domain: DGGITQSPKYLFRKEGQNVTLSCEQNLNHDAMYWYRQDPGQGLRLIYYSQIVNDFQKGDIAEGYSVSREKKESFPLTVTSAQKNPTAFYLCASSIGGLAGGQQYFGPGTRLTVT.

The chain combines TRBV2 with TRBJ1-1; weak D call: TRBD1 (5 bases). Germline CDR1 is SNHLY and CDR2 is FYNNEI. Trimming took off 5 bases at V and 0 bases at J, with 10 bases between the two ends. The CDR3 is 14 amino acids. The CDR3 DNA reads as TGTGCCAGCAGTCCCTCAGGGATGAACACTGAAGCTTTCTTT. It codes for CASSPSGMNTEAFF.

This chain links TRBV5-4 with TRBJ2-3; 9 bases fit TRBD2. This CDR3 region has 18 residues. J was trimmed by 5 bases and V by 3 bases; bases with no gene match: 16. Germline assignment: CDR1 SGHNT and CDR2 YYREEE (reference sequence). The CDR3 bases are TGTGCCAGCAGCTCGGAGCGGGGGGCCGGGGTGCAGCAAGATACGCAGTATTTT. This codes for CASSSERGAGVQQDTQYF.